The clone carrying this T cell receptor beta chain has a count of ten or more. The data derive from a study of shared clonotypes between healthy human individuals. The table came from immunoSEQ multiplex PCR; TCRdb's copy has only in-frame clones and leaves some out. The sample consists of 550,000 to 850,000 clones, 72% of them appearing once. The CDR3 contains 14 residues. The V segment lost 7 bases and the J segment 9 bases; nucleotides outside the gene matches: 15. Germline V gives CDR1 SQVTM, CDR2 ANQGSEA. The sequencing input was memory CD4+ T cells sorted from blood. Subset of the sample: CD45RA-negative fraction. The chain links TRBV29-1 to TRBJ1-3; 7 bases match TRBD1. This sequence was found in a woman aged 25 to 39 in good health. The CDR3 region is CSAEAGTETGTIYF. As DNA, the CDR3 is TGCAGCGCCGAAGCCGGGACAGAGACGGGCACCATATATTTT.